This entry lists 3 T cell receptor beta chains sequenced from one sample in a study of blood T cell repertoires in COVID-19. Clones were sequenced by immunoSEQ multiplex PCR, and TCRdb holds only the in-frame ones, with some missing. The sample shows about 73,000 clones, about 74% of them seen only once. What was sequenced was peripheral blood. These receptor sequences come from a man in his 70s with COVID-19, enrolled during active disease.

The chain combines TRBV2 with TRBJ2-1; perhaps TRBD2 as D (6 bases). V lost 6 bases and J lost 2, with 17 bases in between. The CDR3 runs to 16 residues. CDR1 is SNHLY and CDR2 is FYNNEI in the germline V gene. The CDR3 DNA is TGTGCCAGCAGACCCCCCGGGGGAGTGACCTACAATGAGCAGTTCTTC. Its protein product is CASRPPGGVTYNEQFF. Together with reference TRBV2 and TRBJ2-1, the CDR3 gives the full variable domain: EPEVTQTPSHQVTQMGQEVILRCVPISNHLYFYWYRQILGQKVEFLVSFYNNEISEKSEIFDDQFSVERPDGSNFTLKIRSTKLEDSAMYFCASRPPGGVTYNEQFFGPGTRLTVL.

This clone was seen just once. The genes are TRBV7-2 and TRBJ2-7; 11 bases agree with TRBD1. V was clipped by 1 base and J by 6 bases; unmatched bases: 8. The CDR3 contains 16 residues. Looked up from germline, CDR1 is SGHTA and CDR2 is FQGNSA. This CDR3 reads CASSLGDRGLLGEQYF. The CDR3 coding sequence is TGTGCCAGCAGCTTAGGGGACAGGGGGTTATTGGGCGAGCAGTACTTC.

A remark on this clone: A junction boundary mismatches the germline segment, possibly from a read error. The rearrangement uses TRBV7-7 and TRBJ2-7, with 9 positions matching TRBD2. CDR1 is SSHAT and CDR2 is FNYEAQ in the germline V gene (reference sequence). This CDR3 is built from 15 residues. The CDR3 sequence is CASSLGTSRTYEQYF. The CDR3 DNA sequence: TGTGCTAGCAGCTTGGGGACTAGCAGAACCTACGAGCAGTACTTC.